One sample yielded the 20 T cell receptor beta chains listed below, sequenced in a study of cytomegalovirus exposure and HLA in healthy donors. PCR employed 60 Vbeta and 13 Jbeta primers. The assay was immunoSEQ multiplex PCR, and TCRdb's table has in-frame clones only and misses some. Of approximately 190,000 clones in the sample, 75% to 90% were seen once. The sequenced material came from PBMCs. These receptors all stem from a woman between 50 and 59 years old in good health and CMV-seropositive.

The chain joins TRBV28 to TRBJ2-7; 8 bases are shared with TRBD1. The CDR3 spans 15 residues. The ends lost 4 bases at V and 3 bases at J; junction bases unmatched: 8. Germline CDR1 reads MDHEN; CDR2 reads SYDVKM. In DNA form, the CDR3 reads TGTGCCAGCAGTTCCCCTCGAGGACAGGGCTACGAGCAGTACTTC. Translated, it gives CASSSPRGQGYEQYF.

CDR3 sequence reads: CASITTQGSTEAFF. CDR3 in DNA: TGTGCCAGCATCACGACCCAGGGATCTACTGAAGCTTTCTTT. This sequence joins TRBV6-5 and TRBJ1-1; TRBD1 might be the D (5 bases). V was pared by 7 bases and J by 5 bases, with 17 bases between. The germline V gene encodes CDR1 MNHEY and CDR2 SVGAGI. The CDR3 consists of 14 residues.

This chain uses TRBV5-1 with TRBJ1-3, with TRBD1 identical over 7 bases. Germline trimming cut 6 bases from V and 2 bases from J; bases unmatched to any gene: 8. This CDR3 is 15 amino acids long. Germline V gene sequence: CDR1 SGHRS, CDR2 YFSETQ. The CDR3 is CASNISGTAGNTIYF. In DNA, the CDR3 is TGCGCCAGCAACATTTCCGGGACAGCTGGAAACACCATATATTTT. Full variable domain (rest looked up from reference TRBV5-1 and TRBJ1-3): KAGVTQTPRYLIKTRGQQVTLSCSPISGHRSVSWYQQTPGQGLQFLFEYFSETQRNKGNFPGRFSGRQFSNSRSEMNVSTLELGDSALYLCASNISGTAGNTIYFGEGSWLTVV.

The chain carries TRBV7-2 and TRBJ1-1; TRBD1 aligns across 8 bases. From germline, CDR1 is SGHTA and CDR2 FQGNSA. The ends lost 5 bases at V and 5 bases at J; junction bases unmatched: 10. CDR3 length: 15 amino acids. CDR3 bases: TGTGCCAGCAGCCCCGGGGGCAGGGGGCTTACTGAAGCTTTCTTT. Translated, it gives CASSPGGRGLTEAFF.

This clone was counted only a few times. The chain is built from TRBV11-3 and TRBJ2-5, with TRBD2 matching over 11 bases. Germline V gives CDR1 SGHNT, CDR2 YENEEA. V trimming: 0 bases; J trimming: 4 bases; junction bases outside the gene matches: 1. The CDR3 extends over 15 amino acids. CDR3 DNA sequence: TGTGCCAGCAGCTTAGATGGACTAGCGGGAGAGACCCAGTACTTC. As protein: CASSLDGLAGETQYF.

The chain links TRBV10-3 to TRBJ2-7; TRBD2 matches at 10 bases. The CDR3 extends over 14 amino acids. V lost 2 bases, J lost 6 bases, and 4 bases stayed unmatched. Germline CDR1 is ENHRY and CDR2 is SYGVKD. The CDR3 here is CAISEASGSSEQYF. The CDR3 region has the DNA TGTGCCATCAGTGAGGCTAGCGGGAGTTCCGAGCAGTACTTC.

The V and J genes are TRBV19 and TRBJ2-7, with D possibly matching TRBD1 (5 bases). The CDR3 sequence is 14 residues long. V was pared by 3 bases and J by 4 bases, with 13 bases between. CDR1 and CDR2 (germline): LNHDA, SQIVND (reference sequence). The DNA of the CDR3 is TGTGCCAGTAGTATTGCGCAAGGGGCGTACGAGCAGTACTTC. It yields the protein CASSIAQGAYEQYF.

V gene TRBV14 combines with J gene TRBJ2-1; 8 bases agree with TRBD2. The V gene's germline CDR1 is SGHDN and CDR2 FVKESK. The CDR3 length is 17 residues. The V segment lost 1 base and the J segment 0 bases; nucleotides outside the gene matches: 5. The CDR3 nucleotides are TGTGCCAGCAGCCAAGGTACCCTAGCGGGCTCCTACAATGAGCAGTTCTTC. This codes for CASSQGTLAGSYNEQFF.

The chain uses TRBV10-3 and TRBJ1-3; no definite D call. V gave up 0 bases and J gave up 0 bases, with 6 bases separating them. CDR1 ENHRY and CDR2 SYGVKD come from the germline V gene. This CDR3 comprises 15 residues. The CDR3 is CAISESWSSGNTIYF. DNA for the CDR3: TGTGCCATCAGTGAGTCTTGGAGCTCTGGAAACACCATATATTTT.

There are many counts of this clone. This chain links TRBV6-1 with TRBJ1-2; 7 bases align to TRBD1. CDR1 and CDR2 from the germline V gene are MNHNS and SASEGT. Trimming cost V 7 bases and J 5 bases; bases outside gene matches: 4. CDR3 length: 12 amino acids. The DNA of the CDR3 is TGTGCCAGCACTGACAGGGTTTATGGCTACACCTTC. Residues: CASTDRVYGYTF.

This clone was detected only once. V usage is TRBV27 and J usage is TRBJ1-4; D remains ambiguous. V was trimmed by 4 bases and J by 8 bases, leaving 11 bases between them. The CDR3 totals 13 residues. CDR1 is MNHEY and CDR2 is SMNVEV in the germline V gene (reference sequence). This chain's CDR3 is CASSSTGGEKLFF. The CDR3 nucleotides are TGTGCCAGCAGTTCCACGGGTGGGGAAAAACTGTTTTTT.

The rearrangement links TRBV6-8 to TRBJ1-2; maybe TRBD1 (6 bases). CDR1 is MNHGY and CDR2 is SAAAGT in the germline V gene. Trimming shortened V by 2 bases and J by 14 bases, and 18 bases separated the two germline ends. The CDR3 is made up of 13 amino acids. The CDR3 DNA is TGTGCCAGCAGTTACGATCAAGGGGGGGGATTGACCTTC. Protein sequence: CASSYDQGGGLTF.

This chain links TRBV9 with TRBJ1-4; 8 bases are a match to TRBD1. The CDR3 loop spans 15 amino acids. The V segment lost 3 bases and the J segment 2 bases; nucleotides outside the gene matches: 3. Germline values: CDR1 SGDLS, CDR2 YYNGEE. The CDR3 reads CASSAGQGTNEKLFF. The CDR3 nucleotides are TGTGCCAGCAGCGCTGGACAGGGTACTAATGAAAAACTGTTTTTT.

This clone has only one observation. The rearrangement uses TRBV28 and TRBJ2-1; TRBD1 aligns across 9 bases. The CDR3 is made up of 14 amino acids. Unmatched junction bases numbered 12, after V lost 5 bases and J lost 13 bases. From germline, CDR1 is MDHEN and CDR2 SYDVKM. This CDR3 is CASSAHRGRASQFF. The DNA of the CDR3 is TGTGCCAGCAGTGCCCACAGGGGGCGAGCCTCTCAGTTCTTC.

Note on this clone: The junction departs from germline at one end; a sequencing error may be responsible. V and J are TRBV7-9 and TRBJ2-5; unclear D gene. This CDR3 contains 11 residues. Germline lookup yields CDR1 SEHNR and CDR2 FQNEAQ (reference sequence). The CDR3 nucleotides are TGTTCCAGCAGCTCTAGGGAGACCCAGTACTTC. Its translation is CSSSSRETQYF.

This clone came up once. This sequence joins TRBV30 and TRBJ2-2; D is uncertain. V was cut by 7 bases and J by 0 bases, with 12 bases left in between. The CDR3 contains 14 residues. Per the germline V gene, CDR1 is GTSNPN and CDR2 is SVGIG (reference sequence). The CDR3 loop reads CASPFLANTGELFF. CDR3 nucleotides: TGTGCCTCCCCCTTCCTCGCGAACACCGGGGAGCTGTTTTTT.

This chain's CDR3 is CASGTGLAGDQFF. The CDR3 nucleotides are TGTGCCAGCGGGACCGGACTAGCGGGGGACCAGTTCTTC. V is TRBV27 and J is TRBJ2-1, with 13 bases aligning to TRBD2. CDR3 length: 13 amino acids. V shed 8 bases, J shed 13 bases, and the junction held 8 bases outside the gene matches. Germline CDR1 reads MNHEY; CDR2 reads SMNVEV (reference sequence).

This chain joins TRBV18 and TRBJ1-2; D is ambiguous. Germline V CDR1 and CDR2: KGHSH, LQKENI. This CDR3 contains 13 residues. Trimming removed 2 bases from V and 5 bases from J, with 9 bases in between. CDR3 nucleotides: TGTGCCAGCTCACCAAGGCTGGAGTATGGCTACACCTTC. Protein sequence: CASSPRLEYGYTF.

Turning to this clone: The same CDR3 arises from other DNA sequences in this sample as well. The V gene is TRBV5-1, the J gene TRBJ1-6; D remains ambiguous. The CDR3 is 12 amino acids. Germline CDR1 SGHRS, CDR2 YFSETQ. Trimming removed 4 bases from V and 5 bases from J, with 4 bases in between. CDR3 coding DNA: TGCGCCAGCAGCCCCGATAATTCACCCCTCCACTTT. It yields the protein CASSPDNSPLHF.

The V gene is TRBV9, the J gene TRBJ1-1; D might be TRBD1 (5 bases). Germline lookup yields CDR1 SGDLS and CDR2 YYNGEE. This CDR3 spans 14 amino acids. V lost 0 bases, J lost 5 bases, and 11 bases lay in between. CDR3 loop: CASSVADIRTEAFF. In DNA form, the CDR3 reads TGTGCCAGCAGCGTAGCGGACATAAGGACTGAAGCTTTCTTT.